A selection of T cell receptor beta chains follows, all from one sample in a study of shared clonotypes between healthy human individuals. Clones were sequenced by immunoSEQ multiplex PCR, and TCRdb holds only the in-frame ones, with some missing. The sample yields fewer than 600,000 clones, about four fifths seen once. Sequences were obtained from PBMCs. The receptors derive from a woman aged 40-49 years in good health. Some clones in this sample may be carry-over from other donors' samples. The CDR3 runs from the conserved cysteine through the conserved F or W. D genes are given only for firm matches. Clone size is stated in some rows and not others, as once, few, many or a class when expanded.

clone size: NA; D gene: TRBD2; V gene: TRBV30; J gene: TRBJ2-5; CDR3 protein: CAYARGLAHWYF; CDR3 DNA: TGTGCCTACGCCAGGGGACTAGCCCATTGGTACTTC
clone size: many; D gene: TRBD1; V gene: TRBV7-8; J gene: TRBJ2-2; CDR3 protein: CASSPTRDRVTGELFF; CDR3 DNA: TGTGCCAGCAGCCCTACCCGGGACAGGGTTACCGGGGAGCTGTTTTTT
clone size: NA; D gene: TRBD2; V gene: TRBV19; J gene: TRBJ2-3; CDR3 protein: CASMGAGADTQYF; CDR3 DNA: TGTGCCAGTATGGGAGCGGGGGCAGATACGCAGTATTTT
clone size: once; D gene: NA; V gene: TRBV27; J gene: TRBJ2-7; CDR3 protein: CASSGGGDEQYF; CDR3 DNA: TGTGCCAGCAGTGGTGGAGGGGATGAGCAGTACTTC
clone size: NA; D gene: TRBD2; V gene: TRBV7-7; J gene: TRBJ2-2; CDR3 protein: CASSSGLADTGELFF; CDR3 DNA: TGTGCTAGCAGCTCGGGACTAGCGGACACCGGGGAGCTGTTTTTT
clone size: NA; D gene: TRBD1; V gene: TRBV6-5; J gene: TRBJ1-5; CDR3 protein: CASRKNRGQPQHF; CDR3 DNA: TGTGCCAGCAGAAAAAACAGGGGCCAGCCCCAGCATTTT
clone size: NA; D gene: NA; V gene: TRBV4-1; J gene: TRBJ2-5; CDR3 protein: CASSPRLVQETQYF; CDR3 DNA: TGCGCCAGCAGCCCCCGACTAGTCCAAGAGACCCAGTACTTC
clone size: NA; D gene: NA; V gene: TRBV7-2; J gene: TRBJ2-1; CDR3 protein: CASSLAWGNEQFF; CDR3 DNA: TGTGCCAGCAGCTTAGCCTGGGGGAATGAGCAGTTCTTC
clone size: NA; D gene: NA; V gene: TRBV21-1; J gene: TRBJ1-2; CDR3 protein: CASSKVPGGNDYGYTF; CDR3 DNA: TGTGCCAGCAGCAAAGTCCCAGGGGGCAATGACTATGGCTACACCTTC
clone size: many; D gene: NA; V gene: TRBV2; J gene: TRBJ2-7; CDR3 protein: CASSVSGYEQYF; CDR3 DNA: TGTGCCAGCAGTGTTTCAGGGTACGAGCAGTACTTC
clone size: NA; D gene: NA; V gene: TRBV11-1; J gene: TRBJ2-7; CDR3 protein: CASSVTPGIQYEQYF; CDR3 DNA: TGTGCCAGCAGCGTCACTCCGGGAATTCAGTACGAGCAGTACTTC
clone size: NA; D gene: TRBD1; V gene: TRBV27; J gene: TRBJ2-6; CDR3 protein: CASSLLGTGPSGANVLTF; CDR3 DNA: TGTGCCAGCAGTTTACTAGGGACAGGGCCCTCTGGGGCCAACGTCCTGACTTTC
clone size: NA; D gene: TRBD1; V gene: TRBV5-1; J gene: TRBJ2-4; CDR3 protein: CASSTDRELAKNIQYF; CDR3 DNA: TGCGCCAGCAGCACCGACAGGGAACTAGCCAAAAACATTCAGTACTTC
clone size: NA; D gene: TRBD2; V gene: TRBV15; J gene: TRBJ2-1; CDR3 protein: CATSRVVAGAPEQFF; CDR3 DNA: TGTGCCACCAGCAGAGTAGTAGCGGGAGCCCCCGAGCAGTTCTTC
clone size: once; D gene: TRBD2; V gene: TRBV10-3; J gene: TRBJ2-7; CDR3 protein: CATKKLAETYEQYF; CDR3 DNA: TGTGCCACCAAAAAGCTAGCGGAGACCTACGAGCAGTACTTC
clone size: NA; D gene: NA; V gene: TRBV19; J gene: TRBJ1-2; CDR3 protein: CASSEHNYGYTF; CDR3 DNA: TGTGCCAGTAGTGAACACAACTATGGCTACACCTTC
clone size: NA; D gene: TRBD2; V gene: TRBV7-6; J gene: TRBJ2-1; CDR3 protein: CASSSTRREPYNEQFF; CDR3 DNA: TGTGCCAGCAGCTCAACTAGGCGGGAGCCATACAATGAGCAGTTCTTC
clone size: few; D gene: TRBD1; V gene: TRBV7-6; J gene: TRBJ2-2; CDR3 protein: CASSSRTGFAGELFF; CDR3 DNA: TGTGCCAGCAGCTCCCGGACAGGGTTTGCCGGGGAGCTGTTTTTT
clone size: few; D gene: NA; V gene: TRBV7-9; J gene: TRBJ2-3; CDR3 protein: CASSLGTISTDTQYF; CDR3 DNA: TGTGCCAGCAGCTTGGGGACCATTAGCACAGATACGCAGTATTTT
clone size: NA; D gene: NA; V gene: TRBV18; J gene: TRBJ2-1; CDR3 protein: CASSPPDNYNEQFF; CDR3 DNA: TGTGCCAGCTCACCACCGGACAACTACAATGAGCAGTTCTTC
clone size: NA; D gene: NA; V gene: TRBV4-3; J gene: TRBJ2-3; CDR3 protein: CASSQDPDRDLTQYF; CDR3 DNA: TGCGCCAGCAGCCAAGATCCCGACCGGGACCTTACGCAGTATTTT
clone size: NA; D gene: TRBD1; V gene: TRBV5-1; J gene: TRBJ2-3; CDR3 protein: CASSFPGQGPTDTQYF; CDR3 DNA: TGCGCCAGCAGCTTCCCCGGACAGGGACCCACAGATACGCAGTATTTT
clone size: NA; D gene: TRBD2; V gene: TRBV28; J gene: TRBJ2-7; CDR3 protein: CASTRGGEGEQYF; CDR3 DNA: TGTGCCAGTACCCGGGGGGGAGAGGGTGAGCAGTACTTC
clone size: NA; D gene: NA; V gene: TRBV18; J gene: TRBJ1-6; CDR3 protein: CASRLGDNSPLHF; CDR3 DNA: TGTGCCAGCCGCCTGGGGGATAATTCACCCCTCCACTTT
clone size: NA; D gene: TRBD2; V gene: TRBV6-5; J gene: TRBJ2-7; CDR3 protein: CASTGTSRYEQYF; CDR3 DNA: TGTGCCAGCACCGGGACTAGCCGGTACGAGCAGTACTTC
clone size: NA; D gene: TRBD1; V gene: TRBV5-1; J gene: TRBJ2-5; CDR3 protein: CASSVTGGLGETQYF; CDR3 DNA: TGCGCCAGCAGCGTGACAGGGGGTTTAGGAGAGACCCAGTACTTC
clone size: NA; D gene: TRBD2; V gene: TRBV2; J gene: TRBJ2-1; CDR3 protein: CASSIRPSGMNEQFF; CDR3 DNA: TGTGCCAGCAGTATCCGGCCTAGCGGGATGAATGAGCAGTTCTTC
clone size: few; D gene: NA; V gene: TRBV6-5; J gene: TRBJ1-2; CDR3 protein: CASITGHYYGYTF; CDR3 DNA: TGTGCCAGCATCACGGGACACTACTATGGCTACACCTTC
clone size: NA; D gene: NA; V gene: TRBV7-7; J gene: TRBJ2-2; CDR3 protein: CASSSSHGTGELFF; CDR3 DNA: TGTGCTAGCAGCTCCTCGCACGGCACCGGGGAGCTGTTTTTT
clone size: NA; D gene: NA; V gene: TRBV10-3; J gene: TRBJ1-3; CDR3 protein: CAIRDGSSGNTIYF; CDR3 DNA: TGTGCCATCAGGGACGGAAGCTCTGGAAACACCATATATTTT
clone size: many; D gene: NA; V gene: TRBV19; J gene: TRBJ1-5; CDR3 protein: CASSMSGANQPQHF; CDR3 DNA: TGTGCCAGTAGTATGTCAGGCGCCAATCAGCCCCAGCATTTT
clone size: NA; D gene: NA; V gene: TRBV6-5; J gene: TRBJ2-7; CDR3 protein: CASSLDRTNQQYF; CDR3 DNA: TGTGCCAGCAGTTTGGACAGGACTAACCAGCAGTACTTC
clone size: NA; D gene: TRBD1; V gene: TRBV7-6; J gene: TRBJ2-5; CDR3 protein: CASSFSGTGLQETQYF; CDR3 DNA: TGTGCCAGCAGCTTCAGCGGGACAGGGTTGCAAGAGACCCAGTACTTC
clone size: once; D gene: NA; V gene: TRBV27; J gene: TRBJ1-4; CDR3 protein: CASRRADLYGKLFF; CDR3 DNA: TGTGCCAGCCGAAGGGCAGACCTTTACGGAAAACTGTTTTTT
clone size: NA; D gene: NA; V gene: TRBV25-1; J gene: TRBJ2-2; CDR3 protein: CASSPEGYHPTGELFF; CDR3 DNA: TGTGCCAGCAGCCCAGAGGGGTACCACCCCACCGGGGAGCTGTTTTTT
clone size: NA; D gene: NA; V gene: TRBV5-6; J gene: TRBJ2-7; CDR3 protein: CASSWGGTPGYEQYF; CDR3 DNA: TGTGCCAGCAGCTGGGGCGGGACACCAGGCTACGAGCAGTACTTC
clone size: NA; D gene: TRBD1; V gene: TRBV18; J gene: TRBJ1-1; CDR3 protein: CASSPGGTGGTEAFF; CDR3 DNA: TGTGCCAGCTCACCAGGTGGGACAGGGGGCACTGAAGCTTTCTTT
clone size: NA; D gene: NA; V gene: TRBV10-3; J gene: TRBJ2-7; CDR3 protein: CAISEFPRDINYEQYF; CDR3 DNA: TGTGCCATCAGTGAGTTTCCCCGGGACATTAACTACGAGCAGTACTTC
clone size: once; D gene: TRBD2; V gene: TRBV5-1; J gene: TRBJ2-7; CDR3 protein: CASSLPTSGSSYEQYF; CDR3 DNA: TGCGCCAGCAGCTTGCCGACTAGCGGGAGCTCCTACGAGCAGTACTTC
clone size: NA; D gene: TRBD2; V gene: TRBV7-2; J gene: TRBJ2-7; CDR3 protein: CASSLASGRQYFYEQYF; CDR3 DNA: TGTGCCAGCAGCTTAGCGAGCGGGAGGCAATATTTCTACGAGCAGTACTTC
clone size: NA; D gene: TRBD1; V gene: TRBV5-1; J gene: TRBJ1-2; CDR3 protein: CASSLGGRDRGYTF; CDR3 DNA: TGCGCCAGCAGCTTGGGGGGCCGGGACAGGGGCTACACCTTC
clone size: NA; D gene: NA; V gene: TRBV18; J gene: TRBJ1-5; CDR3 protein: CASSSQPGRNQPQHF; CDR3 DNA: TGTGCCAGCTCAAGCCAACCAGGGCGCAATCAGCCCCAGCATTTT
clone size: NA; D gene: NA; V gene: TRBV9; J gene: TRBJ2-5; CDR3 protein: CASSVASSQETQYF; CDR3 DNA: TGTGCCAGCAGCGTAGCTAGCAGCCAAGAGACCCAGTACTTC
clone size: NA; D gene: NA; V gene: TRBV20-1; J gene: TRBJ2-7; CDR3 protein: CSARSDGEQYF; CDR3 DNA: TGCAGTGCTAGGTCGGACGGCGAGCAGTACTTC
clone size: NA; D gene: NA; V gene: TRBV18; J gene: TRBJ2-1; CDR3 protein: CASSPGRGEVF; CDR3 DNA: TGTGCCAGCTCACCAGGACGGGGAGAAGTCTTC
clone size: NA; D gene: TRBD2; V gene: TRBV11-2; J gene: TRBJ2-1; CDR3 protein: CASSNHPSGRADEQFF; CDR3 DNA: TGTGCCAGCAGCAACCACCCTAGCGGGAGGGCCGATGAGCAGTTCTTC
clone size: few; D gene: TRBD1; V gene: TRBV7-6; J gene: TRBJ1-1; CDR3 protein: CASSRQGSTEAFF; CDR3 DNA: TGTGCCAGCAGCCGACAGGGAAGCACTGAAGCTTTCTTT
clone size: many; D gene: NA; V gene: TRBV7-6; J gene: TRBJ2-2; CDR3 protein: CASSWDANGELFF; CDR3 DNA: TGTGCCAGCAGCTGGGACGCGAATGGGGAGCTGTTTTTT
clone size: NA; D gene: NA; V gene: TRBV7-6; J gene: TRBJ1-4; CDR3 protein: CASSLDWGNEKLFF; CDR3 DNA: TGTGCCAGCAGCTTGGACTGGGGGAACGAAAAACTGTTTTTT
clone size: NA; D gene: NA; V gene: TRBV2; J gene: TRBJ1-5; CDR3 protein: CASSETFGRDQPQHF; CDR3 DNA: TGTGCCAGCAGTGAGACCTTTGGCAGGGATCAGCCCCAGCATTTT
clone size: NA; D gene: NA; V gene: TRBV9; J gene: TRBJ1-1; CDR3 protein: CASSVSLLNTEAFF; CDR3 DNA: TGTGCCAGCAGCGTTTCCTTACTGAACACTGAAGCTTTCTTT
clone size: NA; D gene: NA; V gene: TRBV30; J gene: TRBJ2-1; CDR3 protein: CAWSSDTRRGRVEQFF; CDR3 DNA: TGTGCCTGGAGTAGTGACACTAGGCGAGGAAGAGTTGAGCAGTTCTTC
clone size: NA; D gene: TRBD2; V gene: TRBV7-8; J gene: TRBJ2-5; CDR3 protein: CASGGGRAQETQYF; CDR3 DNA: TGTGCCAGCGGGGGAGGGAGGGCCCAAGAGACCCAGTACTTC
clone size: NA; D gene: NA; V gene: TRBV28; J gene: TRBJ2-1; CDR3 protein: CASSSPVGVRAYNEQFF; CDR3 DNA: TGTGCCAGCAGTTCCCCCGTGGGGGTTAGGGCCTACAATGAGCAGTTCTTC
clone size: NA; D gene: NA; V gene: TRBV9; J gene: TRBJ2-6; CDR3 protein: CASSVRGDSGANVLTF; CDR3 DNA: TGTGCCAGCAGCGTGCGGGGAGACTCTGGGGCCAACGTCCTGACTTTC
clone size: once; D gene: TRBD2; V gene: TRBV28; J gene: TRBJ2-1; CDR3 protein: CASSFPSSGTNEQFF; CDR3 DNA: TGTGCCAGCAGTTTTCCGTCTAGCGGGACGAATGAGCAGTTCTTC
clone size: NA; D gene: NA; V gene: TRBV30; J gene: TRBJ1-2; CDR3 protein: CAWSVLYGYTF; CDR3 DNA: TGTGCCTGGAGTGTGCTTTATGGCTACACCTTC
clone size: NA; D gene: NA; V gene: TRBV27; J gene: TRBJ2-7; CDR3 protein: CASSLRGTGLYEQYF; CDR3 DNA: TGTGCCAGCAGTTTGAGGGGAACAGGGCTCTACGAGCAGTACTTC